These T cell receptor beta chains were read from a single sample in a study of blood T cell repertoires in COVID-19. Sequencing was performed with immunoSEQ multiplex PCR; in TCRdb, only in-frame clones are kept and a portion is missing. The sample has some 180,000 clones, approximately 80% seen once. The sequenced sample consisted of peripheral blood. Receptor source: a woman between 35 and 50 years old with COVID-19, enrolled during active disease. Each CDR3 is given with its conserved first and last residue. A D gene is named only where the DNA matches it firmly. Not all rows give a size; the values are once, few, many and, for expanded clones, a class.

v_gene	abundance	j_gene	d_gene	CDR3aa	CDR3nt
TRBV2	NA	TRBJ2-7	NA	CASRQKDSYEQYF	TGTGCCAGCAGACAAAAAGACTCCTACGAGCAGTACTTC
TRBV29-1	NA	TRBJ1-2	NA	CSVDRRGYTF	TGCAGCGTCGACAGGCGGGGCTACACCTTC
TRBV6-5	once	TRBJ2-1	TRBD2	CASRLTSGKNNEQFF	TGTGCCAGCAGGCTGACTAGCGGGAAGAACAATGAGCAGTTCTTC
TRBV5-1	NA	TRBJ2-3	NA	CASRGGGLADTQYF	TGCGCCAGCAGAGGGGGAGGGCTAGCCGATACGCAGTATTTT
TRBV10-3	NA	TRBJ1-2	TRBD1	CAISTGQGNYGYTF	TGTGCCATTTCAACGGGACAGGGTAACTATGGCTACACCTTC
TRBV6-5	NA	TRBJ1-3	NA	CASSPGYLGGNTIYF	TGTGCCAGCAGTCCAGGGTATTTGGGAGGAAACACCATATATTTT
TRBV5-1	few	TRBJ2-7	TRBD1	CASSSGTGREQYF	TGCGCCAGCAGCTCTGGGACAGGGAGGGAGCAGTACTTC
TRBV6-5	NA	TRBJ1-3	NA	CATCPSTGSGNTIYF	TGTGCCACCTGCCCTTCGACAGGCTCTGGAAACACCATATATTTT
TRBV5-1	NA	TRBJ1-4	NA	CASKKSNEKLFF	TGCGCCAGCAAGAAGAGTAATGAAAAACTGTTTTTT
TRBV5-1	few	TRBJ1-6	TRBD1	CASSAGDRTNSPLHF	TGCGCCAGCTCGGCTGGGGACAGGACTAATTCACCCCTCCACTTT
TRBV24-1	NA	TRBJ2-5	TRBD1	CATSDLGQGGPRQETQYF	TGTGCCACCAGTGACCTCGGACAGGGCGGCCCTCGTCAAGAGACCCAGTACTTC
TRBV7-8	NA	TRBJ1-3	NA	CASSRVRGAGNTIYF	TGTGCCAGCAGCCGTGTGCGGGGGGCTGGAAACACCATATATTTT
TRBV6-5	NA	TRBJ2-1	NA	CASSYGVLFF	TGTGCCAGCAGTTACGGAGTACTGTTCTTC
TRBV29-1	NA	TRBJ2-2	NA	CSVQGRPNTGELFF	TGCAGCGTTCAGGGGAGACCGAACACCGGGGAGCTGTTTTTT
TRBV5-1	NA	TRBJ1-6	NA	CASTTGLVNSPLHF	TGCGCCAGCACCACTGGACTAGTCAATTCACCCCTCCACTTT
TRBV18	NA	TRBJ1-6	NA	CASSRPAFGQPSPLHF	TGTGCCAGCTCACGTCCAGCGTTCGGACAGCCTTCACCCCTCCACTTT
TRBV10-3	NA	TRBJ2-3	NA	CAISVGGAPRRDTQYF	TGTGCCATCAGTGTGGGGGGAGCGCCTCGGAGAGATACGCAGTATTTT
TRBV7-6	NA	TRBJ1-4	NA	CASSLEHFF	TGTGCCAGCAGCTTAGAACACTTTTTT
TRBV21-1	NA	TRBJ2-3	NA	CASSTSTGDNPGTSTDTQYF	TGTGCCAGCAGCACGTCGACAGGGGACAATCCGGGAACTAGCACAGATACGCAGTATTTT
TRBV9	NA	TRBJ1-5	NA	CASSLSDSHSNQPQHF	TGTGCCAGCAGCTTATCGGACAGCCATAGCAATCAGCCCCAGCATTTT
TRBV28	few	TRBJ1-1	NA	CASSAGGFGTEAFF	TGTGCCAGCAGTGCGGGCGGCTTCGGCACTGAAGCTTTCTTT
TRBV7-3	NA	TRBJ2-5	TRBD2	CASSPLRGGAETQYF	TGTGCCAGCAGCCCCCTTCGGGGGGGCGCGGAGACCCAGTACTTC
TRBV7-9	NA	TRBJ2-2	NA	CASSFPGVAGELFF	TGTGCCAGCAGCTTTCCAGGGGTGGCCGGGGAGCTGTTTTTT
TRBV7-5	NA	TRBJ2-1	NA	CVRSLSHEVDYPSQQFF	TGTGTCAGAAGCTTAAGCCACGAGGTCGACTACCCTAGCCAGCAGTTCTTC
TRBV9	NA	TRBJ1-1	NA	CASSVSLQGNTEAFF	TGTGCCAGCAGCGTAAGCCTACAGGGAAACACTGAAGCTTTCTTT